The present TCR beta chain was sequenced within a study of PD-1 blockade in classical Hodgkin lymphoma. The wider study: Intravenous nivolumab at 3 mg/kg was given to patients every 2 weeks.

Study-level points and caveats: Some patients started nivolumab under 1 year after ASCT, and they were excluded. Patients who responded completely had about the same baseline diversity as newly diagnosed patients. Diversity in CD4+ TCRs, unlike that measured in CD8+ TCRs, had risen significantly by C4D1.

The CDR3 totals 14 residues. With V trimmed by 5 bases and J by 7 bases, 10 bases remained unmatched. CDR1 is MDHEN and CDR2 is SYDVKM in the germline V gene. As to time point: cycle 4 day 1 (C4D1), after five to seven weeks of nivolumab. No patient escaped relapse after autologous stem cell transplantation, and brentuximab vedotin exposure varied. As concerns this clone: The antigen is unknown.

Method: immunoSEQ multiplex PCR; TCRdb's copy keeps in-frame clones and lacks some. Found here are more than 40,000 clones, approximately 80% of them singletons; the top ten hold under 20%. V and J are TRBV28 and TRBJ1-2, with 7 bases that match TRBD1. The receptor comes from a human donor with classical Hodgkin lymphoma. This specimen was peripheral blood mononuclear cells (PBMCs), taken before the fourth cycle of nivolumab. The CDR3: CASSLVGRGGGYTF. DNA of the CDR3: TGTGCCAGCAGTCTTGTGGGCAGGGGGGGTGGCTACACCTTC.